The rows below give T cell receptor beta chains drawn from one sample of a study of T-cell memory formation after mild COVID-19. MiXCR was run by TCRdb on the 5' RACE reads, yielding one entry per CDR3 protein. The data contain roughly 450,000 distinct CDR3 sequences, 18% of them singletons. The sequenced material came from PBMCs or a T cell subset sorted from them (not recorded which). These TCRs come from an adult woman who had mild COVID-19 (a few samples of this study predate the infection). Cell type and time point are not known. Each CDR3 is given with its conserved first and last residue. A D gene is named only where the DNA matches it firmly. For some rows the clone size is stated as once, few or many, or as a class when expanded; others skip it.

clone_size	j_call	v_call	d_call	cdr3_length	cdr3_aa	cdr3_nt
many	TRBJ1-2	TRBV24-1	-	16	CATSDPSGTANYGYTF	TGTGCCACCAGTGACCCCTCCGGGACGGCTAACTATGGCTACACCTTC
-	TRBJ1-5	TRBV2	TRBD1	15	CASTPTGGGRQPQHF	TGTGCCAGCACCCCGACAGGGGGCGGGCGCCAGCCCCAGCATTTT
-	TRBJ1-2	TRBV6-5	-	13	CASRDPNMGGYTF	TGTGCCAGCAGAGATCCGAATATGGGAGGCTACACCTTC
few	TRBJ1-1	TRBV2	-	13	CASMMGMAGKAFF	TGTGCCAGCATGATGGGAATGGCAGGTAAAGCTTTCTTT
-	TRBJ2-6	TRBV7-3	-	16	CASSTQQGPGANVLTF	TGTGCCAGCAGCACCCAACAGGGCCCTGGGGCCAACGTCCTGACTTTC
few	TRBJ2-3	TRBV6-2/TRBV6-3	-	16	CASSYSVANYLDTQYF	TGTGCCAGCAGTTACTCGGTAGCGAACTACCTAGATACGCAGTATTTT
few	TRBJ1-2	TRBV19	-	16	CASSIAWRGPVDGYTF	TGTGCCAGTAGTATAGCTTGGCGGGGGCCTGTGGATGGCTACACCTTC
-	TRBJ2-3	TRBV7-6	TRBD1	14	CASSLWTGSDTQYF	TGTGCCAGCAGCCTCTGGACAGGGTCAGATACGCAGTATTTT
-	TRBJ2-5	TRBV5-4	TRBD1	16	CASSLAGTGSRETQYF	TGTGCCAGCAGCTTGGCCGGGACAGGGAGCCGAGAGACCCAGTACTTC
-	TRBJ2-1	TRBV20-1	TRBD2	16	CSASGCGSCVYNEQFF	TGCAGTGCTAGCGGATGCGGGAGCTGCGTGTACAATGAGCAGTTCTTC
few	TRBJ2-7	TRBV7-9	-	15	CASSPTPVEGDEQYF	TGTGCCAGCAGCCCTACCCCCGTAGAGGGCGACGAGCAGTACTTC
few	TRBJ1-6	TRBV5-1	TRBD1	15	CASSSTGTENSPLHF	TGCGCCAGCAGCTCTACCGGGACAGAGAATTCACCCCTCCACTTT
once	TRBJ2-7	TRBV6-1	-	14	CASRGLLGHYEQYF	TGTGCCAGCAGGGGACTTTTGGGGCACTACGAGCAGTACTTC
few	TRBJ1-6	TRBV5-1	-	14	CASSLSVGNSPLHF	TGCGCCAGCAGCTTGTCGGTGGGAAATTCACCCCTCCACTTT
-	TRBJ1-2	TRBV6-5	-	13	CASSGPVAYGYTF	TGTGCCAGCAGCGGCCCCGTAGCATATGGCTACACCTTC
-	TRBJ2-3	TRBV5-1	TRBD2	19	CASSQIPRDYAARTDTQYF	TGCGCCAGCAGCCAGATCCCCCGGGACTATGCGGCGAGGACAGATACGCAGTATTTT